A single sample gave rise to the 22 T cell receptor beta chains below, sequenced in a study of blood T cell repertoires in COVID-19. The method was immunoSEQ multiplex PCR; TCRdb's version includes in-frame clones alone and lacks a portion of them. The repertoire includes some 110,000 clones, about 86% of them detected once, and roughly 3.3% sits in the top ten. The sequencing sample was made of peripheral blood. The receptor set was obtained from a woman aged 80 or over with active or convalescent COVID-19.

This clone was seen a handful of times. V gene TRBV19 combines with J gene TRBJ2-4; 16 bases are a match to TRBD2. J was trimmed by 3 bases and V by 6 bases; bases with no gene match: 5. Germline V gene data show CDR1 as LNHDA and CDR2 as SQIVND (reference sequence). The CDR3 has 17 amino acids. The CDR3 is CASSGTSGGAGKNIQYF. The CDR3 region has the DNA TGTGCCAGTAGCGGGACTAGCGGGGGGGCTGGCAAAAACATTCAGTACTTC.

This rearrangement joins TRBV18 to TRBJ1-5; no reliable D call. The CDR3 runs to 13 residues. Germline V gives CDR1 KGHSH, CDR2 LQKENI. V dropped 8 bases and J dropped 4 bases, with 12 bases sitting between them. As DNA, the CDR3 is TGTGCCAGCGCACGCGAGGGTAATCAGCCCCAGCATTTT. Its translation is CASAREGNQPQHF.

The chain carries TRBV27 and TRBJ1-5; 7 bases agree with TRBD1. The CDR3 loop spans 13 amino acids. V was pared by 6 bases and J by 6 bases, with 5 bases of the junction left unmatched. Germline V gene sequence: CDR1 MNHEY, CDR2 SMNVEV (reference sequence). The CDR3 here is CASSPDRVQPQHF. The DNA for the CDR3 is TGTGCCAGCAGCCCAGACAGGGTTCAGCCCCAGCATTTT.

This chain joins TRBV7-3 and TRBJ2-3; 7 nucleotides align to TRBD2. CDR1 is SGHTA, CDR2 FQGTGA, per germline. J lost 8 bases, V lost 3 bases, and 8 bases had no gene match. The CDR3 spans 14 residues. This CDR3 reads CASSFLGGEGTQYF. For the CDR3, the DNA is TGTGCCAGCAGCTTTTTGGGTGGGGAGGGTACGCAGTATTTT.

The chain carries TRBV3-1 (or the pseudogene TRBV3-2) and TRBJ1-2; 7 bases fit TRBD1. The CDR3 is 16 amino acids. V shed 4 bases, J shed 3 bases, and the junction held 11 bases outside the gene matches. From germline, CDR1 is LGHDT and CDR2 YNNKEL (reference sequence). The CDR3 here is CASSPPRAGGYYGYTF. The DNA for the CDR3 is TGTGCCAGCAGCCCCCCCAGAGCAGGGGGATACTATGGCTACACCTTC.

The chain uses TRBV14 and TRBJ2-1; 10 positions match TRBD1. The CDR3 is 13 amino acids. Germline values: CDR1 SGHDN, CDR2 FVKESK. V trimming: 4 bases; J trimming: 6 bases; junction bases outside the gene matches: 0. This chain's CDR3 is CASSRTGGNEQFF. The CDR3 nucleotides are TGTGCCAGCAGCCGGACAGGGGGCAATGAGCAGTTCTTC.

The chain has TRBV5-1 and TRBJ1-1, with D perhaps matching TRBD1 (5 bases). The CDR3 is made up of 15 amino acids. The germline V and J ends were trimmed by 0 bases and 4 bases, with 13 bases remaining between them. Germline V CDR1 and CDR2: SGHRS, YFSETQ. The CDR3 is CASSLVGAGSTEAFF. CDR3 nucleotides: TGCGCCAGCAGCTTGGTAGGGGCCGGATCCACTGAAGCTTTCTTT.

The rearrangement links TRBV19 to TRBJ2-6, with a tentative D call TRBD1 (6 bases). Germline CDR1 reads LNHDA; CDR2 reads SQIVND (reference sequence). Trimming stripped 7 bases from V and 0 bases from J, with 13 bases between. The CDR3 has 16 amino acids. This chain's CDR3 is CASNGDMFSGANVLTF. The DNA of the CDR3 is TGTGCCAGTAACGGGGACATGTTCTCTGGGGCCAACGTCCTGACTTTC. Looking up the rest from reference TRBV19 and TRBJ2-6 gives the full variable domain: DGGITQSPKYLFRKEGQNVTLSCEQNLNHDAMYWYRQDPGQGLRLIYYSQIVNDFQKGDIAEGYSVSREKKESFPLTVTSAQKNPTAFYLCASNGDMFSGANVLTFGAGSRLTVL.

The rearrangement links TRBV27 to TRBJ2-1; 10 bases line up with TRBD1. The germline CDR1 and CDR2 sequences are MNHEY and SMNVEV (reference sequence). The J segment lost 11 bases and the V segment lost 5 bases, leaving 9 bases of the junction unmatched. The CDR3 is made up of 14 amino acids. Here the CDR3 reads CASSTRTGGWKQFF. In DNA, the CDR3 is TGTGCCAGCAGTACCCGGACAGGGGGATGGAAGCAGTTCTTC.

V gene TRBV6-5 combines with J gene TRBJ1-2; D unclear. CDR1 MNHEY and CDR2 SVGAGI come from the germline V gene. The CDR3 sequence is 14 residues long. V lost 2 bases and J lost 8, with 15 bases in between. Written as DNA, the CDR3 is TGTGCCAGCAGTTACAATAATCGGGAGTTGGGCTACACCTTC. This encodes CASSYNNRELGYTF.

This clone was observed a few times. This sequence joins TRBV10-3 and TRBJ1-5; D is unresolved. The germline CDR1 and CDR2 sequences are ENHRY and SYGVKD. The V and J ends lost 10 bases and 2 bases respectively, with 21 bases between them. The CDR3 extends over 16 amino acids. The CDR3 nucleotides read TGTGCCACCGGTCAAAACGGGTTCTATGGCAATCAGCCCCAGCATTTT. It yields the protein CATGQNGFYGNQPQHF.

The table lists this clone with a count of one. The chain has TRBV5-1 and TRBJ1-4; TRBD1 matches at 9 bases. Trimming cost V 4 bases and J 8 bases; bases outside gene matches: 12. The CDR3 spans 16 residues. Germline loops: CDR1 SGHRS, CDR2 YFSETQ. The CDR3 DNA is TGCGCCAGCAGCCCACGTACAGGGGGCGCTGGAGAAAAACTGTTTTTT. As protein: CASSPRTGGAGEKLFF.

The CDR3 protein is CASSRQGDYGYTF. DNA for the CDR3: TGTGCCAGCAGCCGACAGGGAGACTATGGCTACACCTTC. The chain joins TRBV27 to TRBJ1-2; 7 bases map to TRBD1. CDR3 size: 13 residues. Germline V CDR1 and CDR2: MNHEY, SMNVEV (reference sequence). The trim removed 6 bases at V and 3 bases at J, leaving 4 bases unmatched.

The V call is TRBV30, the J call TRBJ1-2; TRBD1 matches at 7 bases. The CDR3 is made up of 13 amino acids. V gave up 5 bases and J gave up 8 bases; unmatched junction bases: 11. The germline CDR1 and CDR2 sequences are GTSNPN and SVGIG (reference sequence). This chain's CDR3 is CAWGKTGPRGYTF. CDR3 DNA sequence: TGTGCCTGGGGGAAGACAGGGCCCAGGGGCTACACCTTC.

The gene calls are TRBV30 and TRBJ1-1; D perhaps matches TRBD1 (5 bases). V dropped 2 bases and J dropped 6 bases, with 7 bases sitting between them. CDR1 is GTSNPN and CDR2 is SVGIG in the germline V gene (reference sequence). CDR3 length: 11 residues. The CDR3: CAWSRGSEAFF. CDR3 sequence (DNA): TGTGCCTGGAGTAGGGGATCTGAAGCTTTCTTT.

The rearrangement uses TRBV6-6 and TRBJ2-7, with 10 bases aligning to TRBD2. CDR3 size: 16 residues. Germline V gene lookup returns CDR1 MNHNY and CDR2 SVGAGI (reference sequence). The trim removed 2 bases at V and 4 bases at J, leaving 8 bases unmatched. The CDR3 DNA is TGTGCCAGCAGTTACCCGACTAGCGGGTTTACTTACGAGCAGTACTTC. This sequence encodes CASSYPTSGFTYEQYF.

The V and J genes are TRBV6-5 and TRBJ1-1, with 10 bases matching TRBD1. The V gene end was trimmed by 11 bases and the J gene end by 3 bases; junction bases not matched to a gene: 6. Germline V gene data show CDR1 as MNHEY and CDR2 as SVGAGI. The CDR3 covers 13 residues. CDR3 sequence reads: CAGRTGGDTEAFF. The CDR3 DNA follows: TGTGCCGGAAGGACAGGGGGGGACACTGAAGCTTTCTTT.

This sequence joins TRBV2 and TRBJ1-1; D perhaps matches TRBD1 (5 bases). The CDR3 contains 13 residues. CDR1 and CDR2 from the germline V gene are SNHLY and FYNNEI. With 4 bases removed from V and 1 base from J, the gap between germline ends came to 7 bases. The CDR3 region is CASSVGENTEAFF. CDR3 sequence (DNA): TGTGCCAGCAGTGTAGGGGAGAACACTGAAGCTTTCTTT.

The CDR3 DNA reads as TGTGCCAGTTCTCTCGGCAGGGCAAGTGAGCACACCTTC. The encoded protein is CASSLGRASEHTF. The chain has TRBV19 and TRBJ1-2; D may be TRBD1 (5 bases). The CDR3 has 13 amino acids. The V end was cut by 8 bases, the J end by 12 bases, with 22 bases between. The germline V gene encodes CDR1 LNHDA and CDR2 SQIVND (reference sequence).

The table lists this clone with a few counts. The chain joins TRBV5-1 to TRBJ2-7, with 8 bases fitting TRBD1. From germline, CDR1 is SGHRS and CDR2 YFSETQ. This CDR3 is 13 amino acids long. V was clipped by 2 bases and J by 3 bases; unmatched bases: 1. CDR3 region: CASSFTGGYEQYF. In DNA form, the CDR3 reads TGCGCCAGCAGCTTTACAGGGGGCTACGAGCAGTACTTC.

As DNA, the CDR3 is TGTGCCAGCAGACAATGGAGCCTTAATGAAAAACTGTTTTTT. It translates to CASRQWSLNEKLFF. The J gene is TRBJ1-4, the V gene TRBV5-8, with D unresolved. There are 14 residues in the CDR3. The V end lost 5 bases, the J end lost 4 bases, and 12 bases lay between the germline ends. In germline, CDR1 is SGHTS, CDR2 YDEGEE.

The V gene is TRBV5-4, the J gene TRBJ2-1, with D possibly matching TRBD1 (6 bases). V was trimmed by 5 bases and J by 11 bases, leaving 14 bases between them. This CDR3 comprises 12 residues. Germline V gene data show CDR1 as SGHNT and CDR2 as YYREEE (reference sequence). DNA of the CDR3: TGTGCCAGCAGGTATACAGGGCGTCAGCAGTTCTTC. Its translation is CASRYTGRQQFF.